Each of the 12 T cell receptor beta chains below was sequenced from the same sample in a study of OX40 agonist ivuxolimab in advanced cancers. Some clones are missing from TCRdb's copy, which holds only in-frame ones; the method was immunoSEQ multiplex PCR. The table lists fewer than 25,000 clones, approximately 80% of them singletons. This specimen was CD4+ or CD8+ T cells sorted from blood, taken in a trial of the OX40 agonist ivuxolimab. The receptors here all came from an adult with an advanced solid tumor such as melanoma, head and neck, liver or kidney cancer.

The chain uses TRBV4-1 and TRBJ2-3; possibly TRBD1 for D (7 bases). Germline CDR1 is MGHRA and CDR2 is YSYEKL. The CDR3 sequence is 15 residues long. V lost 4 bases to trimming and J lost 1 base, with 12 bases between them. CDR3 region: CASSPRGEGTDTQYF. Here the CDR3 DNA reads TGCGCCAGCAGCCCCAGGGGGGAGGGCACAGATACGCAGTATTTT.

The chain combines TRBV19 with TRBJ2-5; D may be TRBD1 (8 bases). Germline V gene lookup returns CDR1 LNHDA and CDR2 SQIVND (reference sequence). Trimming removed 4 bases at V and 5 bases at J, with 14 bases between. This CDR3 has 14 amino acids. The CDR3 DNA reads as TGTGCCAGTAGTAACAGGGGGGGTTGGGAGACCCAGTACTTC. Its protein product is CASSNRGGWETQYF.

The genes are TRBV7-9 and TRBJ2-1; D ambiguous. Germline values: CDR1 SEHNR, CDR2 FQNEAQ (reference sequence). The CDR3 totals 15 residues. The germline V and J ends were trimmed by 1 base and 6 bases, with 13 bases remaining between them. CDR3 protein: CASSLVGRTTNEQFF. CDR3 nucleotides: TGTGCCAGCAGCTTAGTTGGTCGGACGACCAATGAGCAGTTCTTC.

The chain joins TRBV7-2 to TRBJ1-3; D ambiguous. V shed 5 bases and J shed 4 bases, with 9 bases lying between them. The CDR3 spans 13 residues. Germline V gives CDR1 SGHTA, CDR2 FQGNSA. The DNA of the CDR3 is TGTGCCAGCAGCGCCACCTCGGGAAACACCATATATTTT. It is translated as CASSATSGNTIYF.

CDR3 sequence reads: CASSESSFRSVDYGYTF. The CDR3 DNA reads TGTGCCAGCAGTGAATCTTCGTTTCGGAGCGTCGACTATGGCTACACCTTC. The V gene is TRBV7-2, the J gene TRBJ1-2; D is unclear. Trimming pared 6 bases from V and 3 bases from J, leaving 23 bases between. This CDR3 spans 17 amino acids. Germline V gives CDR1 SGHTA, CDR2 FQGNSA. The full variable domain, rest sourced from reference TRBV7-2 and TRBJ1-2, is GAGVSQSPSNKVTEKGKDVELRCDPISGHTALYWYRQSLGQGLEFLIYFQGNSAPDKSGLPSDRFSAERTGGSVSTLTIQRTQQEDSAVYLCASSESSFRSVDYGYTFGSGTRLTVV.

The V gene is TRBV6-6, the J gene TRBJ1-1; D perhaps matches TRBD1 (6 bases). From germline, CDR1 is MNHNY and CDR2 SVGAGI (reference sequence). This CDR3 region has 15 residues. Trimming shortened V by 4 bases and J by 0 bases, and 12 bases separated the two germline ends. This CDR3 is CASSSRTVMNTEAFF. DNA of the CDR3: TGTGCCAGCAGTTCTAGGACAGTAATGAACACTGAAGCTTTCTTT.

The rearrangement links TRBV18 to TRBJ1-1; TRBD1 matches 8 bases. Germline V gene data show CDR1 as KGHSH and CDR2 as LQKENI. V lost 5 bases, J lost 8 bases, and 7 bases stayed unmatched. The CDR3 has 13 residues. The CDR3 DNA reads as TGTGCCAGCTCATCCGGGACAGGATCCGAAGCTTTCTTT. Protein sequence: CASSSGTGSEAFF.

The chain carries TRBV7-8 and TRBJ1-1, with a possible D match to TRBD1 (5 bases). The CDR3 is 13 residues long. Germline lookup yields CDR1 SGHVS and CDR2 FQNEAQ. The V gene lost 5 bases and the J gene lost 2 bases, with 9 bases spanning the gap. CDR3 nucleotide sequence: TGTGCCAGCAGCCAGGGAGGCAACACTGAAGCTTTCTTT. This codes for CASSQGGNTEAFF.

The rearrangement joins TRBV4-2 to TRBJ2-7; 7 bases agree with TRBD1. This CDR3 is built from 14 residues. V shed 5 bases, J shed 3 bases, and the junction held 7 bases outside the gene matches. The V gene's germline CDR1 is LGHNA and CDR2 YNFKEQ. The CDR3, as DNA: TGTGCCAGCAGCTCCCGACAGGGAAGCTACGAGCAGTACTTC. Residues: CASSSRQGSYEQYF.

The rearrangement uses TRBV7-6 and TRBJ2-3, with D perhaps matching TRBD2 (5 bases). CDR1 is SGHVS and CDR2 is FNYEAQ in the germline V gene. V was shortened by 5 bases and J by 2 bases, with 17 bases between the two germline ends. The CDR3 is 16 amino acids. The CDR3 DNA is TGTGCCAGCAGCAGGAGAGGCGGGTATGACACAGATACGCAGTATTTT. Residues: CASSRRGGYDTDTQYF.

This clone was seen a few times. The chain has TRBV10-2 and TRBJ1-3, with a tentative D call TRBD1 (6 bases). V was shortened by 6 bases and J by 4 bases, with 13 bases between the two germline ends. CDR1 is WSHSY, CDR2 SAAADI, per germline. This CDR3 region has 14 residues. The CDR3 DNA reads TGCGCCAGCAGCGCCACAGGGAAAGGAAACACCATATATTTT. This gives the protein CASSATGKGNTIYF.

The genes are TRBV19 and TRBJ2-7, with 7 bases fitting TRBD2. The CDR3 has 14 amino acids. Trimming removed 3 bases from V and 2 bases from J; junction bases left unmatched: 4. Germline CDR1 reads LNHDA; CDR2 reads SQIVND (reference sequence). The CDR3 DNA follows: TGTGCCAGTAGTATCCAGGGAGGGCCCTACGAGCAGTACTTC. It encodes CASSIQGGPYEQYF.